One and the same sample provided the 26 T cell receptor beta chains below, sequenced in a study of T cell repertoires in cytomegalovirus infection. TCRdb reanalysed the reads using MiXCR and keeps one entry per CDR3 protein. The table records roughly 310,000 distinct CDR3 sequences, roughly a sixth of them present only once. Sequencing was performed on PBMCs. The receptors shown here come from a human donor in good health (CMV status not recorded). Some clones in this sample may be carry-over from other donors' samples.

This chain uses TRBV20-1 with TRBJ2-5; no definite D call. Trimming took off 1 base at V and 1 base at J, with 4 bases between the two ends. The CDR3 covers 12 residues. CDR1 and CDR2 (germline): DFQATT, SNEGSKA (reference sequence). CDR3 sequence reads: CSARVSQETQYF. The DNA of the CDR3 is TGCAGTGCTAGAGTCTCCCAAGAGACCCAGTACTTC.

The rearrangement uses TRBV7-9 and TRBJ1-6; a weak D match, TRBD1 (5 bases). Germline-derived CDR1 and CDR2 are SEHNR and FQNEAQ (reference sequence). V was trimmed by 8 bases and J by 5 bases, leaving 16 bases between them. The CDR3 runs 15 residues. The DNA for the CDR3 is TGTGCCAGCCACCCCGATGACAGCCATAATTCACCCCTCCACTTT. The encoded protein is CASHPDDSHNSPLHF.

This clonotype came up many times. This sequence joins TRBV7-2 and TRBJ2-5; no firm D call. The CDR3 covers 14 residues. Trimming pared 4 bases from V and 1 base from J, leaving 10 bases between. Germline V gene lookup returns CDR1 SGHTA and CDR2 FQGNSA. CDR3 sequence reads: CASSSQTGQETQYF. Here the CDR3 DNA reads TGTGCCAGCAGCTCCCAGACTGGCCAAGAGACCCAGTACTTC.

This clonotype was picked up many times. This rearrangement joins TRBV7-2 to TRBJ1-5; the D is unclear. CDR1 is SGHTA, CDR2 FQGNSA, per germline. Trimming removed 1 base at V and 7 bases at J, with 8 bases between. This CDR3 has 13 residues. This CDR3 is CASSLVQKQPQHF. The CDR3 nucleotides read TGTGCCAGCAGCTTAGTGCAGAAACAGCCCCAGCATTTT.

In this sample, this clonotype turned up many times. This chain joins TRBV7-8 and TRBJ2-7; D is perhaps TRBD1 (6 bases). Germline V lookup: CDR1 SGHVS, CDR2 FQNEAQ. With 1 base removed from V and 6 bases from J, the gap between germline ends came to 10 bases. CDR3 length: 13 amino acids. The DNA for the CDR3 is TGTGCCAGCAGCTTAGGTACAGGGCCCGAGCAGTACTTC. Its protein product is CASSLGTGPEQYF.

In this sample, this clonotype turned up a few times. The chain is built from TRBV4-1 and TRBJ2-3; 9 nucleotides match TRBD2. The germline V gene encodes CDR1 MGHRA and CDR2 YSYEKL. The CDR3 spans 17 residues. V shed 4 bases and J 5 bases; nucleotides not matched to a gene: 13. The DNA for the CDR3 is TGCGCCAGCAGCCTTCTTTTGCGGGGGGGTGTTGGAGATACGCAGTATTTT. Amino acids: CASSLLLRGGVGDTQYF.

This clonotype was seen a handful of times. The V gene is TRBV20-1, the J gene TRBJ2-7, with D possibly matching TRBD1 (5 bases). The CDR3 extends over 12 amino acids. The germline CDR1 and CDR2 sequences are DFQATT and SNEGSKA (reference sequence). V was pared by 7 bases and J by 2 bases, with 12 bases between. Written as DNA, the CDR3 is TGCAGTGGTACAGGCTCTACCTACGAGCAGTACTTC. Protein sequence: CSGTGSTYEQYF.

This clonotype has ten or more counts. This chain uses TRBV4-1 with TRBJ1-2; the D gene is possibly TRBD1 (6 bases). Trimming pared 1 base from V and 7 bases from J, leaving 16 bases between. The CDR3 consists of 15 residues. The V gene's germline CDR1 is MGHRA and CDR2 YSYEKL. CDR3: CASSQASTGRSGYTF. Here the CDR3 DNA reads TGCGCCAGCAGCCAAGCATCAACAGGGAGGAGTGGCTACACCTTC.

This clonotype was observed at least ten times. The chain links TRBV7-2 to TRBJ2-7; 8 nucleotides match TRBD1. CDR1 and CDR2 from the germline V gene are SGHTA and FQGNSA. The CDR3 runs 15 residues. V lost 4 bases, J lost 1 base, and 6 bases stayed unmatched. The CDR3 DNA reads TGTGCCAGCAGCTCAACAGGGGGTCTATCCTACGAGCAGTACTTC. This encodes CASSSTGGLSYEQYF.

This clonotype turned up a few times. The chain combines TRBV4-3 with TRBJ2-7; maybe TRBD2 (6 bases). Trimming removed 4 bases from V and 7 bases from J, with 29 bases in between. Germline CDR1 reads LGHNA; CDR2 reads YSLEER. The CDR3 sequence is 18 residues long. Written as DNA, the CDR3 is TGCGCCAGCAGCCGCACACCCTTCGGGGGTGGGTCCTATAATGAGCAGTACTTC. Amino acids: CASSRTPFGGGSYNEQYF.

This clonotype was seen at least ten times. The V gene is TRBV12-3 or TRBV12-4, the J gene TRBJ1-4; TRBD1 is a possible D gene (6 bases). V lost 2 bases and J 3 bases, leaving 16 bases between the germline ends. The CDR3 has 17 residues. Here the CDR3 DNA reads TGTGCCAGCAGTTTAAGTGCTGGGGGCTCGGCTAATGAAAAACTGTTTTTT. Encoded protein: CASSLSAGGSANEKLFF.

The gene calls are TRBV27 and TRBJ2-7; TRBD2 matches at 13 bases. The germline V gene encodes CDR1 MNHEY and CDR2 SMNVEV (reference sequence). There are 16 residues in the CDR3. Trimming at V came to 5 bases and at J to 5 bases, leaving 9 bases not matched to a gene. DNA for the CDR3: TGTGCCAGCAGTCCTTGGACTAGCGGGGGAACCCACGAGCAGTACTTC. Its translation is CASSPWTSGGTHEQYF.

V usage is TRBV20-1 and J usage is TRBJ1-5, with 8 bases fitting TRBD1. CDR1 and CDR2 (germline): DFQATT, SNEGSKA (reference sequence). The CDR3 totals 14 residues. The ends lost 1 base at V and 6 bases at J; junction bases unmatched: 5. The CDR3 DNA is TGCAGTGCTAGAGTGGACAGGGAGGGTCAGCCCCAGCATTTT. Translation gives CSARVDREGQPQHF.

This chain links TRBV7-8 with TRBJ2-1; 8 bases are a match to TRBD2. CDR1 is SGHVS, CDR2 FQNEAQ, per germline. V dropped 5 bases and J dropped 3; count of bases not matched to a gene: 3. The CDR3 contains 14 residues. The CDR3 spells CASSTSGIYNEQFF. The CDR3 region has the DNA TGTGCCAGCAGCACTAGCGGTATCTACAATGAGCAGTTCTTC.

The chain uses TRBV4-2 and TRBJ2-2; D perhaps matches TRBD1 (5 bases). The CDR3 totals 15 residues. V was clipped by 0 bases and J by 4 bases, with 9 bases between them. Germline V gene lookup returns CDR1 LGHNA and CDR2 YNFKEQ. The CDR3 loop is CASSQEGESTGELFF. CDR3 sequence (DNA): TGTGCCAGCAGCCAAGAAGGGGAATCCACCGGGGAGCTGTTTTTT.

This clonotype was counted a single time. CDR3 sequence (DNA): TGTGCCAGCAGCCAAGATTTCGCAGGGGGGAGGGAAGCTTTCTTT. As protein: CASSQDFAGGREAFF. The chain couples TRBV4-2 to TRBJ1-1; 7 bases agree with TRBD1. Germline values: CDR1 LGHNA, CDR2 YNFKEQ. J gave up 8 bases and V 0 bases, and 9 bases lay outside the gene matches. CDR3 length: 15 residues.

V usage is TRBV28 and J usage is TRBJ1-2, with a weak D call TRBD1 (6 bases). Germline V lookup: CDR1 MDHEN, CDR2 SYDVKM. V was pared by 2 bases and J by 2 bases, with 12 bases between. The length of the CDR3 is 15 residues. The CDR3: CASSLVRGGNYGYTF. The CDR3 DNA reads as TGTGCCAGCAGTTTAGTAAGGGGGGGAAACTATGGCTACACCTTC.

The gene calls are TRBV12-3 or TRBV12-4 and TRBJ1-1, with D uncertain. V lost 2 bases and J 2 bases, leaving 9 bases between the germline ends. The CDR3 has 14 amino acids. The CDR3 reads CASSLYVPNTEAFF. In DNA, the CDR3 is TGTGCCAGCAGTTTATATGTCCCCAACACTGAAGCTTTCTTT.

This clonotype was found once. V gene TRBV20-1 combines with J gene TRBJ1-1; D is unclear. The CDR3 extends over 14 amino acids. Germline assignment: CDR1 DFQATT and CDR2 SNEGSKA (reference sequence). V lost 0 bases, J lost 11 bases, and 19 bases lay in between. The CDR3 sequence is CSARDLYFPTLAFF. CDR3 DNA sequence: TGCAGTGCTAGAGACCTCTACTTCCCCACTTTGGCTTTCTTT.

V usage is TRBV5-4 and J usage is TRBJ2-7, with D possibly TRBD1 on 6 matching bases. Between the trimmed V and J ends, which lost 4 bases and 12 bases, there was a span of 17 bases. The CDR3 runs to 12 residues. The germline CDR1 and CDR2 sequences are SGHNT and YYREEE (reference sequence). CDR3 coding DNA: TGTGCCAGCAGCCTACAGACAGGACTTCCGTACTTC. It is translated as CASSLQTGLPYF.

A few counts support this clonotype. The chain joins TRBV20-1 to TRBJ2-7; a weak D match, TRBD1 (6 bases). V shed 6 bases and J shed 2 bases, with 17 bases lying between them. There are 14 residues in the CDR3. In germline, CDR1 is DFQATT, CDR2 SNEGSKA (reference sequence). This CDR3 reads CSAQKTGLAYEQYF. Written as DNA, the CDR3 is TGCAGTGCACAGAAGACAGGATTGGCCTACGAGCAGTACTTC.

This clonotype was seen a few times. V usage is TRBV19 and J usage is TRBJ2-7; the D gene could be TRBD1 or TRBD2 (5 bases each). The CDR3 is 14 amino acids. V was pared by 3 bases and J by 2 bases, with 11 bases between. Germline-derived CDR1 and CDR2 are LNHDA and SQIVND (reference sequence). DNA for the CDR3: TGTGCCAGTAGTATCCGGGACGGTGCCTACGAGCAGTACTTC. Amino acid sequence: CASSIRDGAYEQYF.

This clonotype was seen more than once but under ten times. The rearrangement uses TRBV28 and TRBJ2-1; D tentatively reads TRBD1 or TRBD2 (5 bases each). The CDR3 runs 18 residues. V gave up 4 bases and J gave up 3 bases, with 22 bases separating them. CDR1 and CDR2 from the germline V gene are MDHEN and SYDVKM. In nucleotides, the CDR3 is TGTGCCAGCAGTTCCCGAATGGGTGGGGGTGGAGACTACAATGAGCAGTTCTTC. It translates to CASSSRMGGGGDYNEQFF.

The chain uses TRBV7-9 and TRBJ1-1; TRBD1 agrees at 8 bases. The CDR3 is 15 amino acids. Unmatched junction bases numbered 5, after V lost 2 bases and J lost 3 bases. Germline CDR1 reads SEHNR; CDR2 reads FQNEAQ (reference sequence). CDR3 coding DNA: TGTGCCAGCAGCTTAAGGGCAGGGGGCTACACTGAAGCTTTCTTT. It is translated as CASSLRAGGYTEAFF.

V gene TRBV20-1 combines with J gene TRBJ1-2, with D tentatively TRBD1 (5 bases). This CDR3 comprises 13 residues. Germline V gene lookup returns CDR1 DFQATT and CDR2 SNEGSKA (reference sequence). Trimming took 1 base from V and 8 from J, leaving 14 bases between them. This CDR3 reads CSARVLGGSGYTF. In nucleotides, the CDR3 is TGCAGTGCTAGAGTACTCGGGGGAAGCGGCTACACCTTC.

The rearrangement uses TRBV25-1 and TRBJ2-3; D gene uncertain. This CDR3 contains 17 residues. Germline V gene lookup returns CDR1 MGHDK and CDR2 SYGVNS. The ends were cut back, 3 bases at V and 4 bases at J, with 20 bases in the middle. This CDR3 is CASSDLVGWADPDTQYF. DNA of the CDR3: TGTGCCAGCAGTGATTTAGTGGGGTGGGCAGATCCAGATACGCAGTATTTT. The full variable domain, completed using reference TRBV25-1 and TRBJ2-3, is EADIYQTPRYLVIGTGKKITLECSQTMGHDKMYWYQQDPGMELHLIHYSYGVNSTEKGDLSSESTVSRIRTEHFPLTLESARPSHTSQYLCASSDLVGWADPDTQYFGPGTRLTVL.